This T cell receptor beta chain comes out of a study of CD8 T cells in Susac syndrome. Findings and limits, study-wide: The study identified about sixteen and five Susac-specific public clones in total CD8+ and CD8+ TEMRA repertoires. The relatively small number of individuals in the TCR sequencing and HLA analysis was acknowledged by the study.

Turning to this clonotype: Its matching antigen is unknown.

The authors reverse transcribed about 0.5 to 1 ug RNA with random hexamers. TCRdb re-called the immunoSEQ multiplex PCR reads through MiXCR, storing one row per CDR3 protein. Among around 80,000 distinct CDR3 sequences, approximately 95% were seen once, and the ten largest hold less than 0.55%. This CDR3 is built from 17 residues. The V gene end was trimmed by 0 bases and the J gene end by 2 bases; junction bases not matched to a gene: 2. CDR1 and CDR2 (germline): SGDLS, YYNGEE. Sequencing of TCR beta was undertaken in CD8+ and CD4+ T cells derived from blood. Sequences were obtained from CD8+ T cells from PBMCs. The chain recombines TRBV9 with TRBJ2-1; 13 nucleotides align to TRBD2. The clonotype comes from a human donor with Susac syndrome. The DNA of the CDR3 is TGTGCCAGCAGCGTAGCCGGACTAGCGGGAGCCTACAATGAGCAGTTCTTC. Amino acid sequence: CASSVAGLAGAYNEQFF.